These 30 T cell receptor beta chains came from one sample sequenced in a study of T cell responses to AZD1222 COVID-19 vaccine. Data came from immunoSEQ multiplex PCR; TCRdb stores just in-frame clones and leaves some out. The sample lists roughly 190,000 clones; approximately 90% were seen once. The source material was peripheral blood, sampled 28 days after the second AZD1222 dose. Receptors were obtained from an adult who received the AZD1222 COVID-19 vaccine.

The chain employs TRBV30 and TRBJ1-2; 10 positions agree with TRBD1. The length of the CDR3 is 14 residues. Germline lookup yields CDR1 GTSNPN and CDR2 SVGIG (reference sequence). Unmatched junction bases numbered 9, after V lost 3 bases and J lost 8 bases. The CDR3: CAWSRDRGLGGYTF. The CDR3 DNA reads as TGTGCCTGGAGCAGGGACAGGGGATTGGGGGGCTACACCTTC. The full variable domain, in which reference TRBV30 and TRBJ1-2 provide the parts outside the CDR3, is SQTIHQWPATLVQPVGSPLSLECTVEGTSNPNLYWYRQAAGRGLQLLFYSVGIGQISSEVPQNLSASRPQDRQFILSSKKLLLSDSGFYLCAWSRDRGLGGYTFGSGTRLTVV.

The rearrangement links TRBV5-6 to TRBJ1-3, with D unclear. Trimming cost V 0 bases and J 4 bases, with 8 bases left between them. The CDR3 runs to 14 residues. The germline V gene has CDR1 SGHDT and CDR2 YYEEEE. The chain's CDR3 is CASSLGSLGNTIYF. CDR3 bases: TGTGCCAGCAGCTTGGGCAGTTTGGGAAACACCATATATTTT.

The rearrangement links TRBV19 to TRBJ1-1; D call uncertain. Germline V lookup: CDR1 LNHDA, CDR2 SQIVND (reference sequence). Between the trimmed V and J ends, which lost 6 bases and 3 bases, there was a span of 17 bases. The CDR3 totals 15 residues. This chain's CDR3 is CASRPTLDCYTEAFF. CDR3 bases: TGTGCCAGTAGGCCAACCCTTGACTGTTACACTGAAGCTTTCTTT.

The rearrangement links TRBV5-4 to TRBJ2-7; 11 bases line up with TRBD2. This CDR3 is built from 15 residues. V was clipped by 0 bases and J by 3 bases; unmatched bases: 2. Per germline, CDR1 SGHNT and CDR2 YYREEE (reference sequence). The CDR3 nucleotides read TGTGCCAGCAGCTTGGGCGGGACTAGCGGCTACGAGCAGTACTTC. Protein: CASSLGGTSGYEQYF.

The J gene is TRBJ2-7, the V gene TRBV29-1, with 10 bases aligning to TRBD1. In germline, CDR1 is SQVTM, CDR2 ANQGSEA. The ends lost 0 bases at V and 5 bases at J; junction bases unmatched: 4. This CDR3 is 14 amino acids long. The chain's CDR3 is CSVEEGDRGDEQYF. The CDR3 nucleotides read TGCAGCGTTGAAGAGGGGGACAGGGGCGACGAGCAGTACTTC.

The CDR3 DNA reads as TGCGCCAGCAGCTCCGGACAGGGGGTGGCCGGGGAGCTGTTTTTT. Translated: CASSSGQGVAGELFF. This chain uses TRBV5-1 with TRBJ2-2; TRBD1 matches at 10 bases. The CDR3 totals 15 residues. In germline, CDR1 is SGHRS, CDR2 YFSETQ. Losses at the gene ends were 3 bases for V and 6 bases for J; bases not matched to a gene: 5.

The chain links TRBV2 to TRBJ2-7; D is perhaps TRBD2 (6 bases). Per germline, CDR1 SNHLY and CDR2 FYNNEI. V dropped 8 bases and J dropped 1 base, with 6 bases sitting between them. The CDR3 length is 11 residues. CDR3 coding DNA: TGTGCCAGCGGACTATCCTACGAGCAGTACTTC. This sequence encodes CASGLSYEQYF. The full variable domain, in which reference TRBV2 and TRBJ2-7 provide the parts outside the CDR3, is EPEVTQTPSHQVTQMGQEVILRCVPISNHLYFYWYRQILGQKVEFLVSFYNNEISEKSEIFDDQFSVERPDGSNFTLKIRSTKLEDSAMYFCASGLSYEQYFGPGTRLTVT.

The V call is TRBV6-5, the J call TRBJ1-2, with D tentatively TRBD1 (5 bases). CDR1 MNHEY and CDR2 SVGAGI come from the germline V gene. The CDR3 totals 14 residues. V dropped 6 bases and J dropped 8 bases, with 19 bases sitting between them. CDR3 residues: CASSDWGRRAGYTF. The CDR3 DNA sequence: TGTGCCAGCAGCGACTGGGGCAGGAGGGCGGGCTACACCTTC.

The chain joins TRBV7-2 to TRBJ2-7, with 8 bases lining up with TRBD2. Germline V gene sequence: CDR1 SGHTA, CDR2 FQGNSA. The CDR3 spans 15 residues. J lost 4 bases, V lost 5 bases, and 10 bases had no gene match. CDR3: CASSPDAIAGYEQYF. The CDR3 nucleotides are TGTGCCAGCAGCCCCGACGCGATAGCGGGATACGAGCAGTACTTC.

The J gene is TRBJ1-2, the V gene TRBV11-2; no reliable D call. Between the trimmed V and J ends, which lost 2 bases and 4 bases, there was a span of 11 bases. CDR3 length: 14 amino acids. Germline values: CDR1 SGHAT, CDR2 FQNNGV. The CDR3 sequence is CASSLYEVGYGYTF. The CDR3 DNA follows: TGTGCCAGCAGCTTATATGAGGTGGGCTATGGCTACACCTTC.

The chain recombines TRBV7-9 with TRBJ1-1; D perhaps matches TRBD1 (5 bases). CDR1 and CDR2 from the germline V gene are SEHNR and FQNEAQ (reference sequence). V was trimmed by 0 bases and J by 1 base, leaving 9 bases between them. The CDR3 consists of 15 residues. The CDR3 DNA sequence: TGTGCCAGCAGCTTAGCGGGCAGGGCGAACACTGAAGCTTTCTTT. This encodes CASSLAGRANTEAFF.

The chain is built from TRBV10-2 and TRBJ1-6; 9 bases are shared with TRBD1. CDR1 and CDR2 from the germline V gene are WSHSY and SAAADI. Germline trimming cut 4 bases from V and 9 bases from J; bases unmatched to any gene: 7. The CDR3 runs to 15 residues. The CDR3: CASSVSGTGTSPLHF. In DNA, the CDR3 is TGCGCCAGCAGTGTATCCGGGACAGGGACTTCACCCCTCCACTTT.

J is TRBJ2-1 and V is TRBV5-4; tentative D call: TRBD1 (6 bases). Trimming took 0 bases from V and 4 from J, leaving 14 bases between them. The germline V gene encodes CDR1 SGHNT and CDR2 YYREEE (reference sequence). The CDR3 runs to 16 residues. CDR3 region: CASSLAAGQPYNEQFF. Here the CDR3 DNA reads TGTGCCAGCAGCTTGGCCGCTGGACAGCCATACAATGAGCAGTTCTTC.

V usage is TRBV7-8 and J usage is TRBJ2-3; unclear D gene. From germline, CDR1 is SGHVS and CDR2 FQNEAQ. The CDR3 has 11 amino acids. V was shortened by 2 bases and J by 4 bases, with 1 base between the two germline ends. The CDR3 bases are TGTGCCAGCAGCTTATCAGATACGCAGTATTTT. Translated, it gives CASSLSDTQYF.

This chain links TRBV25-1 with TRBJ1-2; D not certain. CDR1 is MGHDK, CDR2 SYGVNS, per germline. The germline V and J ends were trimmed by 1 base and 5 bases, with 8 bases remaining between them. The CDR3 totals 13 residues. CDR3 residues: CASSEWRDYGYTF. The CDR3, as DNA: TGTGCCAGCAGTGAATGGAGGGATTATGGCTACACCTTC.

The chain has TRBV7-8 and TRBJ1-4; D call uncertain. Deletions cut 8 bases from V and 5 bases from J, with 9 bases between. The length of the CDR3 is 12 residues. Germline V gene lookup returns CDR1 SGHVS and CDR2 FQNEAQ. In DNA, the CDR3 is TGTGCCAGCCGGGGTTTAAATGAAAAACTGTTTTTT. Translation gives CASRGLNEKLFF. The full variable domain, rest sourced from reference TRBV7-8 and TRBJ1-4, is GAGVSQSPRYKVAKRGQDVALRCDPISGHVSLFWYQQALGQGPEFLTYFQNEAQLDKSGLPSDRFFAERPEGSVSTLKIQRTQQEDSAVYLCASRGLNEKLFFGSGTQLSVL.

The chain uses TRBV5-1 and TRBJ2-5, with 9 bases lining up with TRBD2. Germline values: CDR1 SGHRS, CDR2 YFSETQ. Germline trimming cut 3 bases from V and 5 bases from J; bases unmatched to any gene: 14. This CDR3 comprises 17 residues. This CDR3 is CASSSSGGRRGSETQYF. The CDR3 DNA follows: TGCGCCAGCAGCTCGAGCGGGGGGCGCCGTGGTAGCGAGACCCAGTACTTC.

Worth noting for this clone: Different DNA sequences within this sample yield the same CDR3. The chain carries TRBV7-9 and TRBJ1-1; D is ambiguous. Germline lookup yields CDR1 SEHNR and CDR2 FQNEAQ (reference sequence). V was cut by 6 bases and J by 0 bases, with 8 bases left in between. The CDR3 runs 13 residues. CDR3 DNA: TGTGCCAGCAGTTTAACCATGAACACTGAAGCTTTCTTT. Translating gives CASSLTMNTEAFF.

Here the CDR3 reads CASRTNRGLSYEQYF. CDR3 in DNA: TGTGCCAGCAGGACCAACAGGGGGCTATCCTACGAGCAGTACTTC. V usage is TRBV6-5 and J usage is TRBJ2-7, with 9 positions matching TRBD1. The CDR3 sequence is 15 residues long. Germline V lookup: CDR1 MNHEY, CDR2 SVGAGI. The V and J ends lost 6 bases and 1 base, in that order; junction bases with no gene match: 7.

This chain joins TRBV15 and TRBJ2-5; D gene uncertain. The germline V gene has CDR1 LNHNV and CDR2 YYDKDF (reference sequence). This CDR3 has 13 residues. V was trimmed by 3 bases and J by 5 bases, leaving 10 bases between them. The CDR3 here is CATSRTPWETQYF. The CDR3 nucleotides read TGTGCCACCAGCAGGACCCCGTGGGAGACCCAGTACTTC.

For this clone: One end of the junction does not line up with germline, which may come from a read error. This rearrangement joins TRBV7-7 to TRBJ2-3; D possibly corresponds to TRBD1 (5 bases). Germline assignment: CDR1 SSHAT and CDR2 FNYEAQ (reference sequence). This CDR3 spans 14 amino acids. The CDR3 DNA is TGTGCTAGCAGCTTGTATTTGGGGCTAGATACGCAGTATTTT. This encodes CASSLYLGLDTQYF.

The J gene is TRBJ2-3, the V gene TRBV11-2; 11 bases match TRBD2. Germline V gene lookup returns CDR1 SGHAT and CDR2 FQNNGV. This CDR3 is 17 amino acids long. Germline trimming cut 5 bases from V and 3 bases from J; bases unmatched to any gene: 10. The CDR3 DNA follows: TGTGCCAGCAGCCGCTGGACTAGCGGGCGAGGGACAGATACGCAGTATTTT. Its translation: CASSRWTSGRGTDTQYF. Together with reference TRBV11-2 and TRBJ2-3, the CDR3 gives the full variable domain: EAGVAQSPRYKIIEKRQSVAFWCNPISGHATLYWYQQILGQGPKLLIQFQNNGVVDDSQLPKDRFSAERLKGVDSTLKIQPAKLEDSAVYLCASSRWTSGRGTDTQYFGPGTRLTVL.

This clone was recorded once. The chain recombines TRBV6-5 with TRBJ2-7; D is possibly TRBD2 (5 bases). V dropped 8 bases and J dropped 12 bases, with 20 bases sitting between them. The CDR3 totals 12 residues. Germline V lookup: CDR1 MNHEY, CDR2 SVGAGI. The CDR3 DNA sequence: TGTGCCAGCGGCACCCTAGCTAGGCCCCGGTACTTC. Translating gives CASGTLARPRYF.

The chain couples TRBV30 to TRBJ1-1; TRBD1 might be the D (5 bases). Germline assignment: CDR1 GTSNPN and CDR2 SVGIG (reference sequence). V shed 3 bases and J shed 4 bases, with 12 bases lying between them. The CDR3 consists of 13 residues. In nucleotides, the CDR3 is TGTGCCTGGAGCGGGGGGACGGGCACTGAAGCTTTCTTT. Its protein is CAWSGGTGTEAFF.

This chain joins TRBV9 and TRBJ2-7, with no clear D. The germline V and J ends were trimmed by 0 bases and 7 bases, with 14 bases remaining between them. The V gene's germline CDR1 is SGDLS and CDR2 YYNGEE. The CDR3 consists of 14 residues. The CDR3 nucleotides read TGTGCCAGCAGCGTAGCCCCCCAAACCTGGGAGCAGTACTTC. This translates into CASSVAPQTWEQYF.

This sequence joins TRBV29-1 and TRBJ2-5, with 7 bases aligning to TRBD1. Germline values: CDR1 SQVTM, CDR2 ANQGSEA. The trim removed 4 bases at V and 1 base at J, leaving 0 bases unmatched. The CDR3 covers 12 residues. The CDR3: CSVGDSQETQYF. The CDR3 DNA follows: TGCAGCGTTGGGGACAGCCAAGAGACCCAGTACTTC.

V and J are TRBV7-6 and TRBJ2-7; D possibly matches TRBD1 or TRBD2 (5 bases each). This CDR3 contains 13 residues. CDR1 is SGHVS, CDR2 FNYEAQ, per germline. Trimming removed 4 bases at V and 2 bases at J, with 9 bases between. The CDR3 here is CASSSQGPYEQYF. The CDR3 coding sequence is TGTGCCAGCAGCTCCCAGGGACCCTACGAGCAGTACTTC.

V is TRBV18 and J is TRBJ1-5; TRBD1 aligns across 12 bases. The J segment lost 5 bases and the V segment lost 6 bases, leaving 5 bases of the junction unmatched. Germline V gene sequence: CDR1 KGHSH, CDR2 LQKENI. The CDR3 consists of 15 residues. The DNA of the CDR3 is TGTGCCAGCTCGGCCGGGACAGGGGGCCATCAGCCCCAGCATTTT. This sequence encodes CASSAGTGGHQPQHF.

The J gene is TRBJ1-4, the V gene TRBV7-9; D remains unclear. Germline V gene data show CDR1 as SEHNR and CDR2 as FQNEAQ (reference sequence). The CDR3 sequence is 15 residues long. V dropped 1 base and J dropped 0 bases, with 6 bases sitting between them. CDR3 residues: CASSLVGSTNEKLFF. In nucleotides, the CDR3 is TGTGCCAGCAGCTTAGTAGGATCAACTAATGAAAAACTGTTTTTT. Together with reference TRBV7-9 and TRBJ1-4, the CDR3 gives the full variable domain: DTGVSQNPRHKITKRGQNVTFRCDPISEHNRLYWYRQTLGQGPEFLTYFQNEAQLEKSRLLSDRFSAERPKGSFSTLEIQRTEQGDSAMYLCASSLVGSTNEKLFFGSGTQLSVL.

The count of this clone is one. This chain links TRBV19 with TRBJ2-3; 15 bases are a match to TRBD2. Germline CDR1 and CDR2: LNHDA and SQIVND (reference sequence). V lost 7 bases and J lost 3; bases outside the gene matches: 17. This CDR3 is built from 20 residues. CDR3 sequence reads: CASKGPPGLAGGRRTDTQYF. The CDR3 region has the DNA TGTGCCAGTAAGGGCCCTCCCGGACTAGCGGGGGGGCGCCGAACAGATACGCAGTATTTT. The full variable domain, with the rest looked up from reference TRBV19 and TRBJ2-3, is DGGITQSPKYLFRKEGQNVTLSCEQNLNHDAMYWYRQDPGQGLRLIYYSQIVNDFQKGDIAEGYSVSREKKESFPLTVTSAQKNPTAFYLCASKGPPGLAGGRRTDTQYFGPGTRLTVL.